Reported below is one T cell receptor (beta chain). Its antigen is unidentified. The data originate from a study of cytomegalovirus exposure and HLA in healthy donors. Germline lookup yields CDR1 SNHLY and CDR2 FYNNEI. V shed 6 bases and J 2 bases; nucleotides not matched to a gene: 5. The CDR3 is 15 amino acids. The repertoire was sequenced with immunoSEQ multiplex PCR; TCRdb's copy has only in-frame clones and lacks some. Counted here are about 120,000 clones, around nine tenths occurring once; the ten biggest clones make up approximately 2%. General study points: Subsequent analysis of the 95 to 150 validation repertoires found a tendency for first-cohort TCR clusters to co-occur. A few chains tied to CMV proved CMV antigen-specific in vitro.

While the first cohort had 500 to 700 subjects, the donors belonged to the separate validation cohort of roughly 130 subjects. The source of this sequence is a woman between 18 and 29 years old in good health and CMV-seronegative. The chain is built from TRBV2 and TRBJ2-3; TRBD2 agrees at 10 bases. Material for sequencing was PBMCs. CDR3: CASRQLAGTTDTQYF. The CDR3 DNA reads TGTGCCAGCAGACAACTAGCGGGGACCACAGATACGCAGTATTTT.